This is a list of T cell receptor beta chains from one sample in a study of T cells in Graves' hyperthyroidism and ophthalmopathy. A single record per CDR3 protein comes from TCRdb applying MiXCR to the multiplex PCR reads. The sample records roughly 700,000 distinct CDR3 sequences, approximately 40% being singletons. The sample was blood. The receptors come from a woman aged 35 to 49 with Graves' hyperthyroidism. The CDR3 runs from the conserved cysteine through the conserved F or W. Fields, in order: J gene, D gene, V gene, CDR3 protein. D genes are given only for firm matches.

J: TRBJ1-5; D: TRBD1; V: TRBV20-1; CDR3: CSARTGSNQPQHF
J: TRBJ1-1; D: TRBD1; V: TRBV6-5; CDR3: CASSYGGQSTEAFF
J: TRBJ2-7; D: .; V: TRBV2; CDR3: CASSDRHEQYF
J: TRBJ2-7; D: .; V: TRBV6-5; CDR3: CASSYSRSRGYEQYF
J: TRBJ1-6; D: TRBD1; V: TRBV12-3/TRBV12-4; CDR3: CASSSRTGGDNSPLHF
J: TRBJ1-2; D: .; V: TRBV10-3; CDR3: CAISGTGYGYTF
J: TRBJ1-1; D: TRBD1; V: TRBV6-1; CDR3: CASSPSGQGPTEAFF
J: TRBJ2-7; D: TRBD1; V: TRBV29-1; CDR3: CSVALTGEAEQYF
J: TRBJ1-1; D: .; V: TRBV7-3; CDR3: CASSNTTEAFF
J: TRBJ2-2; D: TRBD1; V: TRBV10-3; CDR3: CAISESHAIRTGGELFF
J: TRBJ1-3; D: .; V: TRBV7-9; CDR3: CASSHRDRADTIYF
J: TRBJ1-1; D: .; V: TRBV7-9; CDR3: CASSVRDGSEAFF
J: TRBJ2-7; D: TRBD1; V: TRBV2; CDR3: CASCDRGRYEQYF
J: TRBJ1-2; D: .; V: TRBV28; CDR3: CASSLRSRDYGYTF
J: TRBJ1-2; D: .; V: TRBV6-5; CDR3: CASSYSTGTVVHGYTF
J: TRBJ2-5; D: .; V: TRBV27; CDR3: CASSHKGVTKETQYF
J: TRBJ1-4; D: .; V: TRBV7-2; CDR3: CASSLGQHEKLFF
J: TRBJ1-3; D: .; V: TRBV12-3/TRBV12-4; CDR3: CASSFPGPFSGNTIYF
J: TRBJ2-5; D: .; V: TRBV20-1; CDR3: CSVRSPGRETQYF
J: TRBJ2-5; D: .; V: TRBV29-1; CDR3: CSAVQGRGETQYF
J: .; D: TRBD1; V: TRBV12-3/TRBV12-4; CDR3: CASSFGTGVETQYF
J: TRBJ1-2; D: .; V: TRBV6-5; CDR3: CASRSPDGNYGYTF
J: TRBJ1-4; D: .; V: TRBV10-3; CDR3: CAISETRDGEKLFF
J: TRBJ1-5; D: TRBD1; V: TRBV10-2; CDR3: CASRGQGLSNQPQHF
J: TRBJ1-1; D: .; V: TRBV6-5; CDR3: CASSYGLIGNTEAFF
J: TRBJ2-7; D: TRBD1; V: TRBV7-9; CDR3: CASSISPGTVSYEQYF
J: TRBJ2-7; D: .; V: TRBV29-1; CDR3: CSVERGPYEQYF